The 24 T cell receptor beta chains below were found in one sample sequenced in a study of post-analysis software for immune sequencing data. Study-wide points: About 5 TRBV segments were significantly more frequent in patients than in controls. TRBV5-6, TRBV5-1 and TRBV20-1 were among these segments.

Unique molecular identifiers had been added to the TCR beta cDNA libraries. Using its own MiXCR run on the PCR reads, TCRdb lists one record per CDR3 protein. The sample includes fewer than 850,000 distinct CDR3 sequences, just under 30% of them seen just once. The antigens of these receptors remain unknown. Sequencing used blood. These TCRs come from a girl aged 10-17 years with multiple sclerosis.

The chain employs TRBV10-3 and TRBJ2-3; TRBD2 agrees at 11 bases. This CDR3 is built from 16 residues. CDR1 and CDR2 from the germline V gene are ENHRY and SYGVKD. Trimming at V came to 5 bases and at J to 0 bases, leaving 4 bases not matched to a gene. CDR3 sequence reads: CAISKGTSGSTDTQYF. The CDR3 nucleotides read TGTGCCATCAGTAAGGGGACTAGCGGAAGCACAGATACGCAGTATTTT.

CDR3 amino acids: CASRHRDTSSGANVLTF. CDR3 coding DNA: TGCGCCAGCAGGCACCGGGACACTTCCTCTGGGGCCAACGTCCTGACTTTC. V gene TRBV5-1 combines with J gene TRBJ2-6; possibly TRBD1 for D (6 bases). Germline-derived CDR1 and CDR2 are SGHRS and YFSETQ. V shed 5 bases and J shed 0 bases, with 15 bases lying between them. The CDR3 is 17 amino acids.

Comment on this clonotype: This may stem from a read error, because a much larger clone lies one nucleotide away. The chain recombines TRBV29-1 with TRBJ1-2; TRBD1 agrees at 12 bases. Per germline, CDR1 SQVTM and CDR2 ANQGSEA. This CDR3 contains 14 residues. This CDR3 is CGAQGGTGGLGYTF. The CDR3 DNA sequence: TGCGGCGCTCAAGGCGGGACAGGGGGCCTCGGCTACACCTTC.

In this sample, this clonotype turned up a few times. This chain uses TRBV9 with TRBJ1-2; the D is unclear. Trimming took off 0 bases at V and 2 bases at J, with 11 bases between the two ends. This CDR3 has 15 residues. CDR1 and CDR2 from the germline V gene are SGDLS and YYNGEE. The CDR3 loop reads CASSVAPGQNYGYTF. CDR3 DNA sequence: TGTGCCAGCAGCGTAGCCCCAGGCCAGAACTATGGCTACACCTTC. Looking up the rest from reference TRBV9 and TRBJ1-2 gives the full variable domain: DSGVTQTPKHLITATGQRVTLRCSPRSGDLSVYWYQQSLDQGLQFLIQYYNGEERAKGNILERFSAQQFPDLHSELNLSSLELGDSALYFCASSVAPGQNYGYTFGSGTRLTVV.

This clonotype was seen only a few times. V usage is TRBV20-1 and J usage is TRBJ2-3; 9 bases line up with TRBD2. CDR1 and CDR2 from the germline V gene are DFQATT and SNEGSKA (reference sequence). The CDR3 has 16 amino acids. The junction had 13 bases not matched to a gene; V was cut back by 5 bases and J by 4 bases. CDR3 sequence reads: CSAAQVSGSWADTQYF. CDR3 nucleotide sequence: TGCAGTGCTGCCCAAGTTAGCGGGAGTTGGGCAGATACGCAGTATTTT.

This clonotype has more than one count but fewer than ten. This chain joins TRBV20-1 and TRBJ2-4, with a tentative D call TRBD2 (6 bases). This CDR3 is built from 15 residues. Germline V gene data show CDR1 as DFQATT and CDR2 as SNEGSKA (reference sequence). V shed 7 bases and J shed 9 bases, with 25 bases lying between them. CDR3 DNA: TGCAGTGGTAGGGTTTCGGGACTCCCGGGAACCATTCAGTACTTC. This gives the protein CSGRVSGLPGTIQYF.

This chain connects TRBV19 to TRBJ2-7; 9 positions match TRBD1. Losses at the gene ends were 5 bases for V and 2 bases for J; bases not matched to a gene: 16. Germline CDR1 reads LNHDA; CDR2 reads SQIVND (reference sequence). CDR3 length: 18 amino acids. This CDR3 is CASSFGYRDRDFPYEQYF. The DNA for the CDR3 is TGTGCCAGTAGTTTTGGGTACCGGGACAGGGATTTTCCCTACGAGCAGTACTTC.

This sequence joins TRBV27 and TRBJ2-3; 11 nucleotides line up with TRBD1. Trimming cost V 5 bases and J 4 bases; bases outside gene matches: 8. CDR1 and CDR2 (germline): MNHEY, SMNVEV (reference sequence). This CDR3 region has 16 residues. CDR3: CASSPLGDRGADTQYF. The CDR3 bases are TGTGCCAGCAGTCCCTTGGGGGACAGGGGGGCAGATACGCAGTATTTT.

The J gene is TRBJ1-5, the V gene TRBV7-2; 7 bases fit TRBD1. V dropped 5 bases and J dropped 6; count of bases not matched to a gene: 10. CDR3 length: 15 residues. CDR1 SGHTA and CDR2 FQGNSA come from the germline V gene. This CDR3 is CASSPQQGSSQPQHF. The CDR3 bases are TGTGCCAGCAGCCCCCAACAGGGGTCCAGTCAGCCCCAGCATTTT.

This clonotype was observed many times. The CDR3 is CASSLGLPSGGETQYF. CDR3 DNA sequence: TGTGCCAGCAGCTTAGGACTGCCCAGCGGGGGGGAGACCCAGTACTTC. J is TRBJ2-7 and V is TRBV7-8; TRBD2 matches 9 bases. The J call is doubtful: the DNA matches TRBJ2-5 better. Germline V CDR1 and CDR2: SGHVS, FQNEAQ. This CDR3 contains 16 residues.

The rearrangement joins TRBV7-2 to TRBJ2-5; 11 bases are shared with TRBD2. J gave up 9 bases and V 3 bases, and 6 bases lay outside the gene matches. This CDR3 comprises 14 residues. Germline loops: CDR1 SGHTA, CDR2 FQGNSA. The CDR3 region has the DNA TGTGCCAGCAGCTTTAGCGGGAGGGCTAGGGCCCAGTACTTC. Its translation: CASSFSGRARAQYF.

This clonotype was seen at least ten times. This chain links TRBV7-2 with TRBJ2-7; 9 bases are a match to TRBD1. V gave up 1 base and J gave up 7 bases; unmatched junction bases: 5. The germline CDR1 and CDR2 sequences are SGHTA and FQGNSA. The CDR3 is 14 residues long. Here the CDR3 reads CASSLDNRGREQYF. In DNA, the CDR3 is TGTGCCAGCAGCTTAGACAACAGGGGGCGAGAGCAGTACTTC.

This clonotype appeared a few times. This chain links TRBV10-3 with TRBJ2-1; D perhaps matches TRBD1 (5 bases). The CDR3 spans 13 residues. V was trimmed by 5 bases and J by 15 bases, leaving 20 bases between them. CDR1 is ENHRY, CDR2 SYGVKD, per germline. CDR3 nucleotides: TGTGCCATCAGTACCCTATCCCAGGGTTACTGGTTCTTC. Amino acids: CAISTLSQGYWFF.

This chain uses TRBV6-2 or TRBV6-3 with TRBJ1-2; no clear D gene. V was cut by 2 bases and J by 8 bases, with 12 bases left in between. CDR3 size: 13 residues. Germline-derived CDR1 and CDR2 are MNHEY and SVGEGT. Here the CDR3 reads CASSYIGGFGYTF. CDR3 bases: TGTGCCAGCAGTTACATCGGAGGGTTCGGCTACACCTTC.

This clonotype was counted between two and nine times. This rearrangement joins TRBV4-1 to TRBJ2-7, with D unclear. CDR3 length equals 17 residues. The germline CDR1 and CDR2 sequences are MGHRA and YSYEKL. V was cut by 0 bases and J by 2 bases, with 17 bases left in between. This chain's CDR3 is CASSQESLGMEPYEQYF. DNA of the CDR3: TGCGCCAGCAGCCAAGAATCCCTAGGGATGGAACCCTACGAGCAGTACTTC.

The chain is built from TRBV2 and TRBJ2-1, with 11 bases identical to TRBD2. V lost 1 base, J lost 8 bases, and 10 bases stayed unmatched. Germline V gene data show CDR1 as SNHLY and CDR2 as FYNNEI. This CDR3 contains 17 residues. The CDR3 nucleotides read TGTGCCAGCAGTGAAGAGGATAGCGGGAGGGCCGTCGATGAGCAGTTCTTC. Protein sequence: CASSEEDSGRAVDEQFF.

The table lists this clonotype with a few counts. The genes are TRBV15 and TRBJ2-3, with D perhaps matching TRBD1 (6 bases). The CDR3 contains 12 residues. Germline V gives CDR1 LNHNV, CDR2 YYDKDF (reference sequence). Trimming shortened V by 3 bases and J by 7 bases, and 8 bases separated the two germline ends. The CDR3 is CATSRGAYTQYF. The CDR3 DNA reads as TGTGCCACCAGCAGGGGGGCGTATACGCAGTATTTT. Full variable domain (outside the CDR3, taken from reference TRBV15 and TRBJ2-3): DAMVIQNPRYQVTQFGKPVTLSCSQTLNHNVMYWYQQKSSQAPKLLFHYYDKDFNNEADTPDNFQSRRPNTSFCFLDIRSPGLGDTAMYLCATSRGAYTQYFGPGTRLTVL.

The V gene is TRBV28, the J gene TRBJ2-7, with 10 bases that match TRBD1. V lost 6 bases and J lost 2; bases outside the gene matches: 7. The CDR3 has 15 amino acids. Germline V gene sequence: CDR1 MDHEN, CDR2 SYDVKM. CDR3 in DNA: TGTGCCAGCAGGTCCGGGACAGGGGCCCCCTACGAGCAGTACTTC. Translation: CASRSGTGAPYEQYF.

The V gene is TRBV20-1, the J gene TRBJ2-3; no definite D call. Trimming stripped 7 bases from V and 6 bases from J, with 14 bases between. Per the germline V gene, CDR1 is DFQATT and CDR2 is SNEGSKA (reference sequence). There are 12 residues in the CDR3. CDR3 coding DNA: TGCAGTGTTCGGCCCAGAGGTGATACGCAGTATTTT. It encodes CSVRPRGDTQYF.

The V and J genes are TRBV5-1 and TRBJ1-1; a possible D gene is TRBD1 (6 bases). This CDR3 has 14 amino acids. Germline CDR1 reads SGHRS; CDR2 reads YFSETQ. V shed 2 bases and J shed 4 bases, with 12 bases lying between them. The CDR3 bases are TGCGCCAGCAGCTTAAACCAGGGGCTCACTGAAGCTTTCTTT. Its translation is CASSLNQGLTEAFF.

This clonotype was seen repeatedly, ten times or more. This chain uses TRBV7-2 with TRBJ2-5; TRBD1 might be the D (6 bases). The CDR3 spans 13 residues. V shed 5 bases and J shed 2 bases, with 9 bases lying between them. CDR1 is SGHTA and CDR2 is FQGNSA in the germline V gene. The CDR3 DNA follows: TGTGCCAGCAGCATAACAGGGCAAGAGACCCAGTACTTC. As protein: CASSITGQETQYF.

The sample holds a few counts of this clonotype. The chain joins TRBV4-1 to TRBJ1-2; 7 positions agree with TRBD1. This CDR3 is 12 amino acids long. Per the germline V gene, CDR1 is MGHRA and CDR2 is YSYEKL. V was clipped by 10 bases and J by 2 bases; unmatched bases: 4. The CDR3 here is CAKDRDNYGYTF. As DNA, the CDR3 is TGCGCCAAAGACAGGGACAACTATGGCTACACCTTC.

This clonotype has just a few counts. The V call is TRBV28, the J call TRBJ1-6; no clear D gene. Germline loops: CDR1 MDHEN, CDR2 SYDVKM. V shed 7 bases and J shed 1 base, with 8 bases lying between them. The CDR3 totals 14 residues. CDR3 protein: CASTRTSYNSPLHF. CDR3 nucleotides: TGTGCCAGCACCCGGACTTCCTATAATTCACCCCTCCACTTT.

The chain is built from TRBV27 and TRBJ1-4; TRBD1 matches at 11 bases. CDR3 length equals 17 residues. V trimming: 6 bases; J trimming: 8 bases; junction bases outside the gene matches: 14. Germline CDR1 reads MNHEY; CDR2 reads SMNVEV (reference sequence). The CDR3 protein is CASRRRTGGEDDEKLFF. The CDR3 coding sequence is TGTGCCAGCAGGAGAAGGACAGGGGGCGAGGACGACGAAAAACTGTTTTTT.